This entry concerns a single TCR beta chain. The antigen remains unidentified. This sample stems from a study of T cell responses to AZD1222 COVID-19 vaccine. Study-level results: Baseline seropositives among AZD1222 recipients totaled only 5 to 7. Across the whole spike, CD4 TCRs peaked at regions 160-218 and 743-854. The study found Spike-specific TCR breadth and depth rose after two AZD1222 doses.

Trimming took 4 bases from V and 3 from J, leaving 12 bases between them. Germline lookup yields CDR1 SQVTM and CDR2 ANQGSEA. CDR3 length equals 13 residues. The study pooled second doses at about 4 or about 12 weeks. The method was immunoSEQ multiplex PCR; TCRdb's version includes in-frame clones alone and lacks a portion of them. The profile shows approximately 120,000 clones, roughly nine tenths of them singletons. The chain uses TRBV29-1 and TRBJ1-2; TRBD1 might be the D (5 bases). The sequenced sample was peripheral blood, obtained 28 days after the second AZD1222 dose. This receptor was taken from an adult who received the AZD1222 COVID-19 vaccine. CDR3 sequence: CSVVGGGDYGYTF. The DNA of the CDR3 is TGCAGCGTTGTTGGAGGAGGGGACTATGGCTACACCTTC.